This T cell receptor beta chain was documented in a study of T cell repertoires in cytomegalovirus infection. TCRdb itself ran the reads through MiXCR, one entry per CDR3 protein. This sample yields 740,000 or so distinct CDR3 sequences, of which 35% are seen a single time; around 2.8% belongs to the top ten. Per germline, CDR1 SGHTA and CDR2 FQGNSA. CDR3 size: 12 residues. Trimming removed 1 base from V and 6 bases from J, with 6 bases in between. This clonotype was counted many times. The clonotype comes from a human donor in good health (CMV status not recorded). Some clones in this sample may be carry-over from other donors' samples. Sequencing input: PBMCs. This chain uses TRBV7-2 with TRBJ2-5; D is uncertain. DNA of the CDR3: TGTGCCAGCAGCTTAGGGCCCCAGACCCAGTACTTC. Amino acid sequence: CASSLGPQTQYF.